A few counts support the clone carrying this T cell receptor (beta chain). Its antigen is not known. The germline gives CDR1 SGHAT, CDR2 FQNNGV. This CDR3 region has 17 residues. V was cut by 2 bases and J by 2 bases, with 19 bases left in between. The sample is drawn from a study of blood T cells in healthy people across ages. General observations from the study: Because donor CMV status was unknown, expanded clonotype changes were possibly confounded.

Per sample, at least 6 micrograms of total RNA were extracted. It was with a sample-barcoded 5' primer and a J-beta primer mix that a second PCR of about 6 to 11 cycles was run. TCRdb re-called the 5' RACE reads with MiXCR, one entry per CDR3 protein. The repertoire holds fewer than 800,000 distinct CDR3 sequences, with roughly 21% as singletons. The J gene is TRBJ2-7, the V gene TRBV11-2; D might be TRBD2 (6 bases). This sequence was found in a man aged 70-80 years in good health. Source material: blood. The CDR3 is CASSLLSSGSLPYEQYF. CDR3 nucleotide sequence: TGTGCCAGCAGCTTACTCTCCAGCGGGTCCCTTCCCTACGAGCAGTACTTC.